The 20 T cell receptor beta chains below all came from one sample that was sequenced in a study of spatial heterogeneity in lung cancer. Points from the study as a whole: Intratumoral expanded alpha and beta TCR counts were found to track tumor mutation counts.

Indicated time point: sample taken at primary tumor resection. Antigen specificity for these receptors is unknown. TCRdb processed the 5' RACE reads anew with MiXCR; each CDR3 protein has one entry. The table lists about 5,900 distinct CDR3 sequences, under 20% of them singletons. This specimen was lung tumor tissue, taken at surgery. Receptors were obtained from a male donor with early-stage non-small cell lung cancer.

V gene TRBV28 combines with J gene TRBJ2-7; D possibly corresponds to TRBD1 (6 bases). Trimming took 2 bases from V and 3 from J, leaving 11 bases between them. Germline-derived CDR1 and CDR2 are MDHEN and SYDVKM. The CDR3 is 14 amino acids. CDR3 in DNA: TGTGCCAGCAGTTTACCGACAGGAATCTACGAGCAGTACTTC. This codes for CASSLPTGIYEQYF.

Relative to its sample, this clonotype is medium-sized (0.01 to 0.1%). The chain employs TRBV4-3 and TRBJ2-6; possibly TRBD2 for D (5 bases). In germline, CDR1 is LGHNA, CDR2 YSLEER. Between the trimmed V and J ends, which lost 1 base and 1 base, there was a span of 17 bases. The CDR3 has 19 amino acids. In DNA, the CDR3 is TGCGCCAGCAGCCAAGTACGACTCACTTCGGGATCTGGGGCCAACGTCCTGACTTTC. It translates to CASSQVRLTSGSGANVLTF.

This clonotype is medium-sized in the sample. The chain combines TRBV12-3 or TRBV12-4 with TRBJ2-3; possibly TRBD1 for D (6 bases). Trimming cost V 1 base and J 1 base, with 6 bases left between them. This CDR3 spans 14 amino acids. The CDR3 sequence: CASSLGGRTDTQYF. The CDR3 DNA follows: TGTGCCAGCAGTTTAGGGGGGCGCACAGATACGCAGTATTTT.

This clonotype was seen at least ten times. J is TRBJ1-2 and V is TRBV12-3 or TRBV12-4, with D uncertain. This CDR3 contains 14 residues. With 3 bases removed from V and 0 bases from J, the gap between germline ends came to 8 bases. The CDR3 here is CASSFDGANYGYTF. In DNA form, the CDR3 reads TGTGCCAGCAGTTTTGACGGGGCTAACTATGGCTACACCTTC.

This clonotype was recorded many times. The CDR3 nucleotides read TGTGCCAGCAGCGGGCCCTCTAGCGGGGGTTCCTACGAGCAGTACTTC. Translating gives CASSGPSSGGSYEQYF. J is TRBJ2-7 and V is TRBV7-2; 10 bases are a match to TRBD2. J lost 1 base, V lost 5 bases, and 8 bases had no gene match. This CDR3 spans 16 amino acids. The germline CDR1 and CDR2 sequences are SGHTA and FQGNSA.

Within the sample, this clonotype is large. The CDR3 sequence is CSVVLGINQPQHF. The CDR3 bases are TGCAGCGTTGTCCTGGGGATTAATCAGCCCCAGCATTTT. V usage is TRBV29-1 and J usage is TRBJ1-5; D unclear. Germline V gene lookup returns CDR1 SQVTM and CDR2 ANQGSEA. The length of the CDR3 is 13 residues. Between the trimmed V and J ends, which lost 4 bases and 4 bases, there was a span of 11 bases.

Within the sample, this clonotype is medium-sized. The chain couples TRBV28 to TRBJ1-5; D might be TRBD1 (6 bases). V lost 6 bases, J lost 7 bases, and 22 bases lay in between. This CDR3 is built from 16 residues. The V gene's germline CDR1 is MDHEN and CDR2 SYDVKM. The CDR3 region has the DNA TGTGCCAGCAGACCGCCTAGGGGGGGGCTCGCGCAGCCCCAGCATTTT. As protein: CASRPPRGGLAQPQHF.

This clonotype is labeled medium-sized. The chain has TRBV28 and TRBJ1-5, with TRBD1 identical over 8 bases. The CDR3 is 14 amino acids. Germline CDR1 is MDHEN and CDR2 is SYDVKM. Trimming took 4 bases from V and 7 from J; bases not matched to a gene: 6. The CDR3 region is CASSSGTGIQPQHF. Here the CDR3 DNA reads TGTGCCAGCAGTTCCGGGACAGGTATACAGCCCCAGCATTTT.

There are many counts of this clonotype. The chain carries TRBV20-1 and TRBJ2-3; TRBD2 aligns across 11 bases. V trimming: 3 bases; J trimming: 2 bases; junction bases outside the gene matches: 4. Germline CDR1 and CDR2: DFQATT and SNEGSKA (reference sequence). The CDR3 consists of 15 residues. CDR3: CSASLAGGPTDTQYF. The CDR3 nucleotides are TGCAGTGCTAGCTTAGCGGGGGGGCCCACAGATACGCAGTATTTT.

In this sample, this clonotype is medium-sized (0.01 to 0.1%). CDR3 nucleotide sequence: TGCTATACACCCCCGGGCGGGAGATTGTCAGATACGCAGTATTTT. Translated: CYTPPGGRLSDTQYF. The chain recombines TRBV29-1 with TRBJ2-3, with TRBD2 identical over 7 bases. Germline V gene sequence: CDR1 SQVTM, CDR2 ANQGSEA. The CDR3 covers 15 residues.

By share, this clonotype ranks as medium-sized. J is TRBJ2-1 and V is TRBV6-2 or TRBV6-3; the D gene is possibly TRBD1 (5 bases). Trimming left V 4 bases short and J 4 bases short, with 11 bases between. CDR3 length: 14 amino acids. Germline CDR1 MNHEY, CDR2 SVGEGT. The CDR3 DNA is TGTGCCAGCAGTTCCGGTGACAGTTACAATGAGCAGTTCTTC. Translated: CASSSGDSYNEQFF.

This clonotype has a count of ten or more. The chain combines TRBV2 with TRBJ2-3, with D perhaps matching TRBD1 or TRBD2 (5 bases each). In germline, CDR1 is SNHLY, CDR2 FYNNEI. Trimming took 6 bases from V and 3 from J, leaving 16 bases between them. CDR3 length: 15 residues. CDR3 sequence: CASSPRSGGTDTQYF. CDR3 coding DNA: TGTGCCAGCAGCCCCCGCAGTGGGGGTACAGATACGCAGTATTTT.

This clonotype was counted ten times or more. V and J are TRBV12-3 or TRBV12-4 and TRBJ2-1; 7 bases fit TRBD2. The CDR3 runs 15 residues. Trimming removed 3 bases from V and 0 bases from J; junction bases left unmatched: 2. The CDR3 nucleotides read TGTGCCAGCAGTTTGGGGGGGTTCTCCTACAATGAGCAGTTCTTC. This encodes CASSLGGFSYNEQFF.

By sample share, this clonotype is medium-sized. The chain has TRBV10-1 and TRBJ1-1; 7 positions agree with TRBD1. The V and J ends lost 6 bases and 3 bases, in that order; junction bases with no gene match: 4. The germline V gene encodes CDR1 WNHNN and CDR2 SYGVQD (reference sequence). This CDR3 is built from 13 residues. The CDR3 sequence: CASRDRMDTEAFF. In DNA form, the CDR3 reads TGCGCCAGCAGGGACAGGATGGACACTGAAGCTTTCTTT.

This clonotype has ten or more counts. This rearrangement joins TRBV20-1 to TRBJ2-7, with D unclear. The CDR3 runs 14 residues. V lost 7 bases and J 4 bases, leaving 20 bases between the germline ends. CDR1 is DFQATT, CDR2 SNEGSKA, per germline (reference sequence). The CDR3 DNA reads as TGCAGTGTCCCCACCAGTGTGAAGCCTTACGAGCAGTACTTC. Residues: CSVPTSVKPYEQYF.

The rearrangement uses TRBV7-2 and TRBJ2-4; the D gene is possibly TRBD2 (5 bases). Trimming shortened V by 1 base and J by 10 bases, and 8 bases separated the two germline ends. Germline lookup yields CDR1 SGHTA and CDR2 FQGNSA. CDR3 length: 12 residues. The CDR3 loop is CASSLDRGIQYF. CDR3 nucleotide sequence: TGTGCCAGCAGCTTAGACCGGGGAATTCAGTACTTC.

This clonotype is medium-sized within its sample. The chain carries TRBV5-1 and TRBJ2-3, with 10 nucleotides matching TRBD2. J lost 0 bases, V lost 0 bases, and 4 bases had no gene match. Germline V gene sequence: CDR1 SGHRS, CDR2 YFSETQ. The CDR3 extends over 17 amino acids. The CDR3 is CASSLASGGGSTDTQYF. The CDR3 DNA follows: TGCGCCAGCAGCTTGGCTAGCGGGGGAGGTAGCACAGATACGCAGTATTTT.

The chain joins TRBV27 to TRBJ2-5; tentatively, D is TRBD1 (5 bases). Between the trimmed V and J ends, which lost 5 bases and 5 bases, there was a span of 21 bases. CDR3 length equals 16 residues. CDR1 and CDR2 from the germline V gene are MNHEY and SMNVEV (reference sequence). The chain's CDR3 is CASSPSLGRVSETQYF. In DNA form, the CDR3 reads TGTGCCAGCAGTCCCAGTCTTGGCAGGGTATCGGAGACCCAGTACTTC.

This clonotype is judged medium-sized. V gene TRBV3-1 combines with J gene TRBJ2-7; D unresolved. This CDR3 has 14 amino acids. The V gene lost 4 bases and the J gene lost 2 bases, with 12 bases spanning the gap. The germline V gene has CDR1 LGHDT and CDR2 YNNKEL (reference sequence). This CDR3 is CASSPPRLPYEQYF. The CDR3 DNA reads as TGTGCCAGCAGCCCCCCCAGGCTCCCCTACGAGCAGTACTTC.

The CDR3 nucleotides are TGTGCCAGCAGTTCCGGACCAAACTATGGCTACACCTTC. Its translation: CASSSGPNYGYTF. V is TRBV7-9 and J is TRBJ1-2, with D unclear. Trimming removed 6 bases from V and 2 bases from J, with 10 bases in between. From germline, CDR1 is SEHNR and CDR2 FQNEAQ (reference sequence). The CDR3 has 13 amino acids.